This T cell receptor beta chain was identified in a study of T-cell memory formation after mild COVID-19 (dated by TCRdb to about 2021). About the full investigation: TCR sequence clusters from the two donors were found to be largely donor specific. In a couple of donors, T-cell clones that expanded and contracted after mild COVID-19 were tracked by sequencing TCRalpha and TCRbeta repertoires over time. Two young, previously healthy adult volunteers, one female and one male, were included in the cohort.

For sequencing, an Illumina NovaSeq 6000 was employed. Using 5'RACE with constant-segment primers, TCRalpha and TCRbeta cDNA libraries were constructed, with sample barcodes and unique molecular identifiers added in the process. Trizol reagent was used to extract RNA from every sample. Amplification of the libraries took two PCR steps, and the second step added a second sample barcode plus Illumina TruSeq adapters. Libraries were sequenced on an Illumina NovaSeq with 2 x 150 bp paired-end reads. As for the authors' bioinformatics: With migec v1.2.7, reads were demultiplexed and then collapsed into UMI-guided consensus sequences. Using mixcr v2.1.11, UMI consensuses were aligned to TRA and TRB V and J templates and then assembled into clonotypes. Clonotypes were classified as expanded or contracted when called significant by both edgeR and NoisET, with noise models trained on biological replicates. For edgeR calls, the thresholds were a false discovery rate-adjusted p below 0.01 and a log2 fold-change of 1. As an exploratory analysis of dynamics, max-normalized trajectories of the 1000 most abundant clonotypes were examined with PCA combined with hierarchical clustering. Separately sequenced CD4+ and CD8+ repertoires were used to assign the CD4 or CD8 phenotype of responding clones. TCRdb trimmed the raw reads at Q25, called clones with MiXCR and kept productive beta chains. Every CDR3 protein is listed once, alongside the most common genes and DNA of its rows. These V and J calls derive from TCRdb rather than the authors' analysis. Present in this sample are 150,000 to 200,000 distinct CDR3 sequences, 14% of which were seen just once. The ten top clones hold 11% to 15% of the sample.

This clonotype has more than one count but fewer than ten. Its antigen is currently not known. Per-base quality was not reported, and no clone a single base away is much larger than it. Ficoll-Paque density gradient centrifugation was used to isolate PBMCs. The research as a whole found: Contracting CD4+ clones were located mainly in the CM and EM memory subsets, whereas CD8+ clones were found to be enriched in EMRA. Only two mild cases were covered in the study, and larger cohorts including severe cases with pre-infection samples were considered necessary. The detection of some responding clones in pre-infection memory suggests that pre-existing cross-reactive memory T cells joined the SARS-CoV-2 response. The second-wave clones that peaked on day 37 were not confirmed to be SARS-CoV-2 specific. Clones contracting from day 15 to 85 had balanced CD4/CD8 phenotypes, while a second wave expanding from day 15 to 37 was biased towards CD4+.

Sequenced: PBMCs or a T cell subset sorted from them (not recorded which). This TCR derives from an adult woman who had mild COVID-19 (a few samples of this study predate the infection). The sample titles of this study are shuffled in the database, so cell type and time point are left out; the donor was told from shared clones.

The CDR3: CASSPGPDVSYEQYF. The sequence in DNA is TGTGCCAGCAGCCCGGGTCCCGACGTCTCCTACGAGCAGTACTTC. The chain couples TRBV9 to TRBJ2-7, with the D gene uncertain. Trimming at the junction amounts to 4 bases on V and 0 bases on J, and the germline ends lie 14 bases apart. Including cysteine and phenylalanine, the CDR3 has 15 amino acids. Only CDR3 DNA is held: 45 bases, read in frame from base 1. CDR1 and CDR2 are drawn from the germline V gene: SGDLS, YYNGEE.